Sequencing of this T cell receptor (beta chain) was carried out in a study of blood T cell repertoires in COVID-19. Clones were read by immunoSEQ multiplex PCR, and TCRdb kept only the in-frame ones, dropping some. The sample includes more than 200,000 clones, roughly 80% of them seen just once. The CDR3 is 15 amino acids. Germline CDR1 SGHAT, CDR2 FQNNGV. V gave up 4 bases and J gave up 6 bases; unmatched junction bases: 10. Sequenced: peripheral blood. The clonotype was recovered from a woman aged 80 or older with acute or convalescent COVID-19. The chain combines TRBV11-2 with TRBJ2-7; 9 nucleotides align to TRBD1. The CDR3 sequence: CASSWSRQGGGEQYF. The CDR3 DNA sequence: TGTGCCAGCAGCTGGTCCCGACAGGGGGGCGGCGAGCAGTACTTC.